A selection of T cell receptor beta chains follows, all from one sample in a study of post-analysis software for immune sequencing data. TCRdb re-derived calls from the PCR reads in MiXCR, one entry per CDR3 protein. The table includes 450,000 to 650,000 distinct CDR3 sequences, around 40% detected once. The sequencing input was blood. These receptors came from a girl aged 10-17 years with multiple sclerosis. Each CDR3 is given with its conserved first and last residue.

. TRBV7-8 CASSTRDRGLYEQYF
TRBJ2-1 TRBV20-1 CSAPLWSSYNEQFF
TRBJ2-7 TRBV20-1 CSARGWKGNYEQYF
TRBJ2-5 TRBV6-5 CASREVGETQYF
TRBJ2-7 TRBV15 CATSRELAGGEQYF
. TRBV5-6 CASTPRRVQKTQYF
TRBJ2-5 TRBV20-1 CSAIGDSLTQYF
TRBJ2-3 TRBV29-1 CSVEPDLAASTDTQYF
TRBJ2-5 TRBV5-1 CASSFSWTGLEETQYF
. TRBV5-1 CASSLDGGGRYEQYF
TRBJ2-1 TRBV20-1 CSARLGDEQFF
TRBJ2-1 TRBV5-1 CASSLRQGKKWTDNEQFF
TRBJ1-2 TRBV20-1 CSARLTGKGGYTF
TRBJ2-7 TRBV5-1 CASSKTGIYYEQYF
TRBJ2-5 TRBV4-1 CASSPPGGRLETQYF
TRBJ2-1 TRBV29-1 CSVEQGIGEQFF
TRBJ1-2 TRBV7-9 CASSLDFYYGYTF
TRBJ1-4 TRBV4-1 CASSQRTATNEKLYF
TRBJ1-5 TRBV1 CTSSQQGRTHQPQHF
TRBJ2-7 TRBV20-1 CSARDRLAGVRQYF
TRBJ2-3 TRBV4-1 CASSYPARDREGDTQYF
TRBJ2-3 TRBV12-3/TRBV12-4 CASRPAGTSTDTQYF
TRBJ1-2 TRBV6-5 CASSRSVNYGYTF
TRBJ2-2 TRBV12-3/TRBV12-4 CASSSRNTGELFF
TRBJ1-1 TRBV12-3/TRBV12-4 CASSLRYTEAFF
TRBJ1-6 TRBV11-3 CASSLGGSNSPLHF
TRBJ2-4 TRBV28 CASSPLVLELAKNIQYF
TRBJ2-1 TRBV7-8 CASSQFGTTLGDEQFF
TRBJ2-7 TRBV30 CAWSPGLAGTEQYF
. TRBV24-1 CATSDPDSGRGFGETQYF
. TRBV20-1 CSARDVARIETQYF
TRBJ2-3 TRBV7-2 CASSSIPDTQYF
TRBJ1-6 TRBV4-1 CASSQDGTGAFSPLHF
TRBJ2-3 TRBV10-3 CAIGGTSGGSTDTQYF
TRBJ2-4 TRBV20-1 CTAVTGTGAKNIQYF
TRBJ2-7 TRBV3-1 CASSLRAPGPYEQYF
TRBJ2-7 TRBV5-4 CATKDDRGRYEQYF
TRBJ1-1 TRBV9 CASSVDRATEAFF
TRBJ2-5 TRBV10-3 CAISPRPQETQYF
TRBJ2-7 TRBV7-2 CASSPDGIFLYEQYF
TRBJ2-1 TRBV15 CATSRRLAGGSDEQFF
TRBJ2-3 TRBV11-1 CASSLAVGTSIDTQYF
TRBJ2-1 TRBV6-6 CASSYVSYNEQFF
TRBJ2-1 TRBV6-5 CASSYDGQGNNEQFF
TRBJ1-2 TRBV20-1 CSATLQGAYGCTF
TRBJ2-1 TRBV29-1 CSVEDPGSEQFF
TRBJ2-4 TRBV6-5 CASSYSGGAAKNIQYF
TRBJ2-3 TRBV2 CANSGGLAARTDTQYF